This T cell receptor (beta chain) was found in a study of Graves' ophthalmopathy and Graves' hyperthyroidism. This clonotype was detected only once. Its antigen is currently unknown. Over 18 months of follow-up, stable hyperthyroidism required that no ophthalmopathy appear. The study's findings and limits: This model predicted ophthalmopathy progression (sensitivity around 71%, specificity about 72%). Most thyroid clonotypes with frequency above 0.001 were detected in blood too.

This CDR3 comprises 15 residues. V was trimmed by 5 bases and J by 2 bases, leaving 13 bases between them. The authors amplified TCR beta CDR3 regions from RNA transcripts. Second-round multiplex PCR came after first-round RT-PCR with HTBI primers. TCRdb fed the multiplex PCR reads into MiXCR, producing one record per CDR3 protein. This table has some 350,000 distinct CDR3 sequences, approximately 17% appearing once. This clonotype originated in an adult woman with stable Graves' hyperthyroidism. Sequenced: peripheral blood. This chain connects TRBV12-3 or TRBV12-4 to TRBJ1-5, with unresolved D. The chain's CDR3 is CASSPRYGGNQPQHF. CDR3 sequence (DNA): TGTGCCAGCAGTCCAAGATATGGGGGCAATCAGCCCCAGCATTTT.